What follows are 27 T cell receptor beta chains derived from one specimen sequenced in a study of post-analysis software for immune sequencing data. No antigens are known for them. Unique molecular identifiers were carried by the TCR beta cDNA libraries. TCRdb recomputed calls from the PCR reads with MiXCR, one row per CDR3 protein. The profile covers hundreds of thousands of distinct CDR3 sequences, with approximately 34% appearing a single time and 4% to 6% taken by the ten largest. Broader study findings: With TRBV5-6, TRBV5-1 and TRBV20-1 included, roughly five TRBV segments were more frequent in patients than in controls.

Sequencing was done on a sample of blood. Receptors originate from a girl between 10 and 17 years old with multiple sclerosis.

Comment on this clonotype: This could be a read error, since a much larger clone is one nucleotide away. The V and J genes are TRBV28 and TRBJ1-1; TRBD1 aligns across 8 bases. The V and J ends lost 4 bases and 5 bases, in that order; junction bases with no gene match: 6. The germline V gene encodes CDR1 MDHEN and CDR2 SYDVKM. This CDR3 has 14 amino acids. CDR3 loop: CASSSGGATTEAFF. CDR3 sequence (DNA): TGTGCCAGCAGTTCAGGGGGCGCAACGACTGAAGCTTTCTTT.

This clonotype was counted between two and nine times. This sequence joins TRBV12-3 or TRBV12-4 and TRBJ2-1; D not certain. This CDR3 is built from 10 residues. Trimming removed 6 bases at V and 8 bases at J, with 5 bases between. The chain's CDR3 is CASRGHEQFF. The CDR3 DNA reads TGTGCCAGCAGGGGCCATGAGCAGTTCTTC.

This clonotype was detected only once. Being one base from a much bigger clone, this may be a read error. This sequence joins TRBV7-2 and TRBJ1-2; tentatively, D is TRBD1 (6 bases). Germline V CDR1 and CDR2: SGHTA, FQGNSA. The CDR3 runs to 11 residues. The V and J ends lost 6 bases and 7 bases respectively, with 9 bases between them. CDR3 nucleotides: TGTGCCAGCAGTCCAGGGGTTGGCTACACCTTC. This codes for CASSPGVGYTF.

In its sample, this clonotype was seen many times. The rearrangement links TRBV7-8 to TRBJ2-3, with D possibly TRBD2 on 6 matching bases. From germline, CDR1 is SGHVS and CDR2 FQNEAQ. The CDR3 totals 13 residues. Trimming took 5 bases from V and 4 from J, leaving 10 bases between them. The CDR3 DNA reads TGTGCCAGCAGCCATGGCGGGGCAGATACGCAGTATTTT. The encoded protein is CASSHGGADTQYF.

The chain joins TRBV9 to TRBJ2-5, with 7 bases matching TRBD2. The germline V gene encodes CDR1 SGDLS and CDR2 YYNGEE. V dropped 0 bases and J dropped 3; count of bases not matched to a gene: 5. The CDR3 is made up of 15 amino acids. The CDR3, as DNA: TGTGCCAGCAGCGTAGCCACGGCGGGAGAAGAGACCCAGTACTTC. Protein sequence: CASSVATAGEETQYF.

The CDR3 loop is CASTRQGNTGELFF. The CDR3 region has the DNA TGTGCCAGCACTCGACAGGGGAACACCGGGGAGCTGTTTTTT. The chain recombines TRBV6-6 with TRBJ2-2; 7 bases are a match to TRBD1. Germline CDR1 is MNHNY and CDR2 is SVGAGI (reference sequence). The CDR3 sequence is 14 residues long. V was pared by 7 bases and J by 1 base, with 3 bases of the junction left unmatched.

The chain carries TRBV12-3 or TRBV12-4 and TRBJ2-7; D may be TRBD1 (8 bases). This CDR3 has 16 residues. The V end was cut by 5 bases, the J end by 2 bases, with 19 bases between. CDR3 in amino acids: CASSPMGGDRPYEQYF. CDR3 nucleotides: TGTGCCAGCAGTCCCATGGGGGGGGACAGGCCCTACGAGCAGTACTTC.

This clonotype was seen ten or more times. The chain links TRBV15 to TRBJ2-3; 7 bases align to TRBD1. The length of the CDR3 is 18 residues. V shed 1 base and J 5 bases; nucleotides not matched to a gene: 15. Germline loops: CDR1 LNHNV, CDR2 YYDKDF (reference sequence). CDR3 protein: CATSRAPTVQGKGDTQYF. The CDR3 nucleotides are TGTGCCACCAGCAGAGCCCCTACGGTACAGGGGAAAGGAGATACGCAGTATTTT.

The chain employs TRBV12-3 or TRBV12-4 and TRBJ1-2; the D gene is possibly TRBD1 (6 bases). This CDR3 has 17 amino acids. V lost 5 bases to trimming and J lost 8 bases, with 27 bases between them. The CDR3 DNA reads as TGTGCCAGCAGTGTGGAGTTGGGTGGCAGGGGACTGCAGGGCTACACCTTC. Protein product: CASSVELGGRGLQGYTF.

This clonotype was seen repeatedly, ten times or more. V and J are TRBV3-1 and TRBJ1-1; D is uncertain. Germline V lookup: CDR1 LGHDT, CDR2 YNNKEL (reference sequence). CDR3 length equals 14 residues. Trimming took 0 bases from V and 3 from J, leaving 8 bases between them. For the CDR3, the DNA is TGTGCCAGCAGCCAAGAACCTCTGGACACTGAAGCTTTCTTT. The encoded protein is CASSQEPLDTEAFF. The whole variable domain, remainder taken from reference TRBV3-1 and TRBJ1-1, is DTAVSQTPKYLVTQMGNDKSIKCEQNLGHDTMYWYKQDSKKFLKIMFSYNNKELIINETVPNRFSPKSPDKAHLNLHINSLELGDSAVYFCASSQEPLDTEAFFGQGTRLTVV.

Here the CDR3 reads CASSFSPWQPSGNTIYF. DNA of the CDR3: TGTGCCAGCAGTTTTTCCCCATGGCAGCCCTCTGGAAACACCATATATTTT. The chain has TRBV28 and TRBJ1-3, with D hard to call. The CDR3 is made up of 17 amino acids. Trimming took off 3 bases at V and 0 bases at J, with 15 bases between the two ends. Per the germline V gene, CDR1 is MDHEN and CDR2 is SYDVKM.

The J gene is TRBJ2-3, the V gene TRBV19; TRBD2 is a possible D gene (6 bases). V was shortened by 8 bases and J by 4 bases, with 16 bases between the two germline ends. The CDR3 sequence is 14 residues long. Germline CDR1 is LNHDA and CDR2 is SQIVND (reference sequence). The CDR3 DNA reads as TGTGCCAGTGGGGGACTCCTGGGGGCAGATACGCAGTATTTT. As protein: CASGGLLGADTQYF.

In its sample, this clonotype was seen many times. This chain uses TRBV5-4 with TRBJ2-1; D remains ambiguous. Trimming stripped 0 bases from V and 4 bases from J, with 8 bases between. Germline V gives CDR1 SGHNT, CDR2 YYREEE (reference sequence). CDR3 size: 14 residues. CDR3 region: CASSLVSEYNEQFF. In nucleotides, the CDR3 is TGTGCCAGCAGCTTGGTTTCCGAATACAATGAGCAGTTCTTC.

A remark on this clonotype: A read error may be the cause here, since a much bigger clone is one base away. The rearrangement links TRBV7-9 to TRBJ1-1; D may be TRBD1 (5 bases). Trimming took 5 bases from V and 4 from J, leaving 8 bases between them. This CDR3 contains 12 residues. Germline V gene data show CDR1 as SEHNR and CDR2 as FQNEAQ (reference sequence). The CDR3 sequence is CASSLQATEAFF. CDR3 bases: TGTGCCAGCAGCCTACAGGCCACTGAAGCTTTCTTT.

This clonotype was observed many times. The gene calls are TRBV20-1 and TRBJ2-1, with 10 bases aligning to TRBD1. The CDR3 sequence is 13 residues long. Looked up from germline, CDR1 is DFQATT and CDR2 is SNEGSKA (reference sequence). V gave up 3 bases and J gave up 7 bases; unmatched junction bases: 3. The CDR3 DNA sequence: TGCAGTGCTAGGGGACAGGGGAGTAATGAGCAGTTCTTC. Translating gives CSARGQGSNEQFF.

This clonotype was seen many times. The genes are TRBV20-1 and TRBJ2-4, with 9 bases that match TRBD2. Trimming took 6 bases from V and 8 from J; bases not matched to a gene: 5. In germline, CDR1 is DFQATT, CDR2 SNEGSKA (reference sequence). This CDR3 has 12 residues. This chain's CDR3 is CSAGLANDIQYF. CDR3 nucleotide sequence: TGCAGTGCCGGACTAGCGAACGACATTCAGTACTTC.

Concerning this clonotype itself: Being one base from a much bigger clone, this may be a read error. CDR3 amino acids: CASSSRVTDTQYF. Here the CDR3 DNA reads TGTGCCAGTAGCAGCAGGGTAACAGATACGCAGTATTTT. The rearrangement uses TRBV19 and TRBJ2-3, with D perhaps TRBD1 (5 bases). The CDR3 has 13 residues. Looked up from germline, CDR1 is LNHDA and CDR2 is SQIVND (reference sequence). V was trimmed by 6 bases and J by 3 bases, leaving 10 bases between them.

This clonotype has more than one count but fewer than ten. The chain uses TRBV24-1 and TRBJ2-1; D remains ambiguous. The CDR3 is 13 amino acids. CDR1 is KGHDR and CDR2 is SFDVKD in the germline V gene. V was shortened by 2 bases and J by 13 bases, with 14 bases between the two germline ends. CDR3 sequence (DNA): TGTGCCACCAGTGATTCCGTACAGACGACCCAGTTCTTC. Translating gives CATSDSVQTTQFF.

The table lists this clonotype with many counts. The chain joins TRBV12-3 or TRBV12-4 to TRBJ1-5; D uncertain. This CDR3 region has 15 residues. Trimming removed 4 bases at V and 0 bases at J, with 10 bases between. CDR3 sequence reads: CASSSRAYSNQPQHF. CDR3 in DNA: TGTGCCAGCAGTTCCCGTGCTTATAGCAATCAGCCCCAGCATTTT.

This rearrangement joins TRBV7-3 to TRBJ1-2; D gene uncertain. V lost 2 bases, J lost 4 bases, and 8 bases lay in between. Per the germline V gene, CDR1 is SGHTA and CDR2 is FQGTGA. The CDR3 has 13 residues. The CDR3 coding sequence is TGTGCCAGCAGCTTAGGGGTCGGCTATGGCTACACCTTC. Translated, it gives CASSLGVGYGYTF.

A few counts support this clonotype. The CDR3 coding sequence is TGCGCCAGCAGCCAAAGCCCACCAGGGGGGGGCACTGAAGCTTTCTTT. It is translated as CASSQSPPGGGTEAFF. The genes are TRBV4-1 and TRBJ1-1, with TRBD1 matching 7 bases. The germline V gene encodes CDR1 MGHRA and CDR2 YSYEKL. The CDR3 has 16 residues. Trimming took 2 bases from V and 4 from J; bases not matched to a gene: 10.

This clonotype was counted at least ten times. The CDR3 DNA sequence: TGTGCCAGCAGCCCAGGGGAACTGGCTTCCTACGAGCAGTACTTC. Encoded protein: CASSPGELASYEQYF. V is TRBV5-5 and J is TRBJ2-7, with D perhaps matching TRBD1 (6 bases). Germline V gene data show CDR1 as SGHKS and CDR2 as YYEKEE (reference sequence). The CDR3 spans 15 residues. Trimming pared 4 bases from V and 1 base from J, leaving 15 bases between.

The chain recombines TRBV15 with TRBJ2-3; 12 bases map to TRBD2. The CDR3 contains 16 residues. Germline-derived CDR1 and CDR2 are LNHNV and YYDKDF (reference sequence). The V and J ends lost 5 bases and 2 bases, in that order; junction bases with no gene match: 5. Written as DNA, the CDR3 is TGTGCCACCAGCCCTAGACTAGCGGGGGTCACAGATACGCAGTATTTT. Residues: CATSPRLAGVTDTQYF.

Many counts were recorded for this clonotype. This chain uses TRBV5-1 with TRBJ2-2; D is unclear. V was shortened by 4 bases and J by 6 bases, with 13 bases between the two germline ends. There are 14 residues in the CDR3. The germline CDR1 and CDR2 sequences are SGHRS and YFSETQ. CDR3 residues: CASSLGSLAGELFF. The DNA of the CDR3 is TGCGCCAGCAGCCTCGGAAGCCTCGCCGGGGAGCTGTTTTTT.

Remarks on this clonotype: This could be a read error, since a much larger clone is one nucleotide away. The DNA for the CDR3 is TGCGCCAGCAGCTCCGTCACAGGGGGATCCTACAATGAGCAGTACTTC. Protein sequence: CASSSVTGGSYNEQYF. J is TRBJ2-1 and V is TRBV5-1, with TRBD1 matching over 8 bases. The J call could be wrong; TRBJ2-7 is a better fit for the DNA end. In germline, CDR1 is SGHRS, CDR2 YFSETQ. The CDR3 covers 16 residues.

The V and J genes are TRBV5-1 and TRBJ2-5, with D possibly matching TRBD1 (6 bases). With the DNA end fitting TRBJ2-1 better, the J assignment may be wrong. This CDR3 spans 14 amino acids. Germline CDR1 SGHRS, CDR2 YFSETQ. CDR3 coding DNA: TGCGCCAGCAGCTTGGGGACAGCCCAAGAGACCCAGTTCTTC. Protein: CASSLGTAQETQFF.

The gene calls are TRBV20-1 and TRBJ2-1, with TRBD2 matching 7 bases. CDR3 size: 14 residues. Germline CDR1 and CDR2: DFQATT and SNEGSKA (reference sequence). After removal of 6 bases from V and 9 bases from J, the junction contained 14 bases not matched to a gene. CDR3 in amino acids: CSAKGGSSAREQFF. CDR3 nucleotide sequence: TGCAGTGCGAAGGGCGGGAGTTCTGCGCGTGAGCAGTTCTTC.